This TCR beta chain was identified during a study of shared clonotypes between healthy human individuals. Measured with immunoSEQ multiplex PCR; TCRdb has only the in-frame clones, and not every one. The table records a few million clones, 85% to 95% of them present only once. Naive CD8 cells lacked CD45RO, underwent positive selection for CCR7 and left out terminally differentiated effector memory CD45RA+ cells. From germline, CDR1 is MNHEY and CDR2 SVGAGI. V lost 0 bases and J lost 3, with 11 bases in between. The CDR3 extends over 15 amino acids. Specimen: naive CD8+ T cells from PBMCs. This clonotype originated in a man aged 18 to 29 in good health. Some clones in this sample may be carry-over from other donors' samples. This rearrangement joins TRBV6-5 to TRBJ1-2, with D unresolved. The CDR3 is CASSYSIQGDYGYTF. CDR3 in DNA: TGTGCCAGCAGTTACTCGATCCAAGGAGACTATGGCTACACCTTC.